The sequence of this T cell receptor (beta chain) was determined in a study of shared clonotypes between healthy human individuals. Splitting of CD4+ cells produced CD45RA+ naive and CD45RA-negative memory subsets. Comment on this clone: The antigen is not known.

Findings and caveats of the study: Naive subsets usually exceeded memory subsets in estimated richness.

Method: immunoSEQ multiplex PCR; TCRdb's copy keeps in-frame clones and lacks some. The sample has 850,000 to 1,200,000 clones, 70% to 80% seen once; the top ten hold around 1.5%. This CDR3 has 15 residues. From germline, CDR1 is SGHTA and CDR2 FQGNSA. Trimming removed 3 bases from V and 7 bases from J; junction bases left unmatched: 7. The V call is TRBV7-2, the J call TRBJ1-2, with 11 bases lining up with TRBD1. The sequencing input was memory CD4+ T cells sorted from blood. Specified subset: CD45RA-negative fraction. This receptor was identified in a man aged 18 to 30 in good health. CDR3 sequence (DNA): TGTGCCAGCAGCTTTTTCGGACAGGGGGCAGGTGGCTACACCTTC. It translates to CASSFFGQGAGGYTF.